Listed below are T cell receptor beta chains from one sample, sequenced in a study. TCRdb reprocessed the 5' RACE reads via MiXCR and lists one record per CDR3 protein. The sample contains roughly 45,000 distinct CDR3 sequences, approximately 30% of which appear only once. Sequencing was done on a sample of tumor-infiltrating memory CD4+ T cells sorted from the breast tumor. Source of these receptors: a female donor with breast cancer. Each CDR3 is given with its conserved first and last residue. A D gene is named only where the DNA matches it firmly. Clone size, where shown, is once, few, many, or a class for clones that have expanded.

len: 15; j_gene: TRBJ2-7; d_gene: -; abundance: few; v_gene: TRBV5-1; CDR3nt: TGCGCCAGCAGCTCCTTTTTTGGGGGGCAGGTCGAGCAGTACTTC; CDR3aa: CASSSFFGGQVEQYF
len: 12; j_gene: TRBJ2-7; d_gene: -; abundance: few; v_gene: TRBV6-5; CDR3nt: TGTGTAGTAGGGGAAAGCTCCTACGAGCAGTACTTC; CDR3aa: CVVGESSYEQYF
len: 16; j_gene: TRBJ2-1; d_gene: TRBD2; abundance: -; v_gene: TRBV6-1; CDR3nt: TGTGCCAGCACCGAACGGCGCGGGAGTCCCTACAATGAGCAGTTCTTC; CDR3aa: CASTERRGSPYNEQFF
len: 16; j_gene: TRBJ2-2; d_gene: TRBD2; abundance: few; v_gene: TRBV6-1; CDR3nt: TGTGCCAGCAAAGCTAGCGGGGGGGGTCGCACCGGGGAGCTGTTTTTT; CDR3aa: CASKASGGGRTGELFF
len: 13; j_gene: TRBJ2-1; d_gene: -; abundance: few; v_gene: TRBV7-2; CDR3nt: TGTGCCAGCAGCTACCGACGGGACAATGAGCAGTTCTTC; CDR3aa: CASSYRRDNEQFF
len: 13; j_gene: TRBJ1-2; d_gene: -; abundance: few; v_gene: TRBV29-1; CDR3nt: TGCAGCGTTGAAAGGCAGGCCAACTATGGCTACACCTTC; CDR3aa: CSVERQANYGYTF
len: 16; j_gene: TRBJ2-7; d_gene: -; abundance: -; v_gene: TRBV4-1; CDR3nt: TGCGCCAGCAGCCAGTCCCCCGGGATCCGCAACGACGAGCAGTACTTC; CDR3aa: CASSQSPGIRNDEQYF
len: 12; j_gene: TRBJ1-2; d_gene: -; abundance: -; v_gene: TRBV28; CDR3nt: TGTGCCAGCGGCAATCTTAACTATGGCTACACCTTC; CDR3aa: CASGNLNYGYTF
len: 13; j_gene: TRBJ1-2; d_gene: TRBD1; abundance: -; v_gene: TRBV28; CDR3nt: TGTGCCAGCACCTCGGACAGGGGTTATGGCTACACCTTC; CDR3aa: CASTSDRGYGYTF
len: 13; j_gene: TRBJ2-1; d_gene: -; abundance: -; v_gene: TRBV12-3/TRBV12-4; CDR3nt: TGTGCCAGCAGTGCCGTCTCCTACAATGAGCAGTTCTTC; CDR3aa: CASSAVSYNEQFF
len: 16; j_gene: TRBJ2-2; d_gene: TRBD1; abundance: few; v_gene: TRBV5-1; CDR3nt: TGCGCCAGCAGCTCACGGACAGGGGGCTACACCGGGGAGCTGTTTTTT; CDR3aa: CASSSRTGGYTGELFF
len: 16; j_gene: TRBJ2-1; d_gene: TRBD2; abundance: -; v_gene: TRBV29-1; CDR3nt: TGCAGCGTTGAAGACGCGGAACTAGCGGCCTACAATGAGCAGTTCTTC; CDR3aa: CSVEDAELAAYNEQFF
len: 14; j_gene: TRBJ2-5; d_gene: -; abundance: -; v_gene: TRBV7-2; CDR3nt: TGTGCCAGCAGCTTAGAAGGGTTCCAAGAGACCCAGTACTTC; CDR3aa: CASSLEGFQETQYF
len: 16; j_gene: TRBJ2-3; d_gene: TRBD2; abundance: many; v_gene: TRBV4-2; CDR3nt: TGTGCCAGCAGCCCAACAGCGGGATCTGGTTCAGATACGCAGTATTTT; CDR3aa: CASSPTAGSGSDTQYF
len: 14; j_gene: TRBJ2-3; d_gene: -; abundance: -; v_gene: TRBV5-1; CDR3nt: TGCGCCAGCAGCTTGGCGGCGGGAAAAGATACGCAGTATTTT; CDR3aa: CASSLAAGKDTQYF
len: 16; j_gene: TRBJ2-5; d_gene: TRBD2; abundance: -; v_gene: TRBV5-1; CDR3nt: TGCGCCAGCAGCTTGGAAGCTAGCGGGATGGGAGAGACCCAGTACTTC; CDR3aa: CASSLEASGMGETQYF
len: 15; j_gene: TRBJ2-7; d_gene: TRBD1; abundance: many; v_gene: TRBV24-1; CDR3nt: TGTGCCACCAGTGAGACCGGGACAGGTGGACGCGAGCAGTACTTC; CDR3aa: CATSETGTGGREQYF
len: 15; j_gene: TRBJ1-5; d_gene: -; abundance: many; v_gene: TRBV6-2/TRBV6-3; CDR3nt: TGTGCCAGCACCCTCGGGGCATACAACAATCAGCCCCAGCATTTT; CDR3aa: CASTLGAYNNQPQHF
len: 14; j_gene: TRBJ1-4; d_gene: -; abundance: few; v_gene: TRBV5-6; CDR3nt: TGTGCCAGCAGCCCCACAGGGTATGATGAAAAACTGTTTTTT; CDR3aa: CASSPTGYDEKLFF
len: 14; j_gene: TRBJ2-7; d_gene: TRBD2; abundance: few; v_gene: TRBV7-2; CDR3nt: TGTGCCAGCAGCTCTGGACTAGGGTGGCGAGAGCAGTACTTC; CDR3aa: CASSSGLGWREQYF
len: 14; j_gene: TRBJ2-2; d_gene: -; abundance: -; v_gene: TRBV20-1; CDR3nt: TGCAGTGCTATGGGGGGCGCGAGGACCGGGGAGCTGCTTTTT; CDR3aa: CSAMGGARTGELLF
len: 14; j_gene: TRBJ1-2; d_gene: -; abundance: many; v_gene: TRBV5-1; CDR3nt: TGCGCCAGCAGCTCGGACACCTCTGCGGGAGGCTACACCTTC; CDR3aa: CASSSDTSAGGYTF
len: 16; j_gene: TRBJ2-2; d_gene: TRBD1; abundance: -; v_gene: TRBV5-5; CDR3nt: TGTGCCAGCAGCTTGGCCGGGACAGGGGACACCGGGGAGCTGTTTTTT; CDR3aa: CASSLAGTGDTGELFF
len: 14; j_gene: TRBJ2-1; d_gene: TRBD1; abundance: -; v_gene: TRBV20-1; CDR3nt: TGCAGTGTCTATAGGACAGGGGGCTACAATGAGCAGTTCTTC; CDR3aa: CSVYRTGGYNEQFF
len: 14; j_gene: TRBJ1-6; d_gene: TRBD1; abundance: -; v_gene: TRBV20-1; CDR3nt: TGCAGTGCTAGGCTCGGACAGGCGAATCCACCCCTCCACTTT; CDR3aa: CSARLGQANPPLHF
len: 12; j_gene: TRBJ2-7; d_gene: -; abundance: few; v_gene: TRBV28; CDR3nt: TGTGCCAGCAGCTATCCCTTTTACGAGCAGTACTTC; CDR3aa: CASSYPFYEQYF
len: 13; j_gene: TRBJ1-1; d_gene: -; abundance: few; v_gene: TRBV25-1; CDR3nt: TGTGCCAGCAGTGAGGGTAGGGACACTGAAGCTTTCTTT; CDR3aa: CASSEGRDTEAFF
len: 14; j_gene: TRBJ2-5; d_gene: TRBD1; abundance: few; v_gene: TRBV5-1; CDR3nt: TGCGCCAGCAGCGTAGACAGGGGGCAGGAGACCCAGTACTTC; CDR3aa: CASSVDRGQETQYF
len: 13; j_gene: TRBJ2-1; d_gene: -; abundance: few; v_gene: TRBV7-7; CDR3nt: TGTGCCAGCAGCTTCGGCAGGACTAATGAGCAGTTCTTC; CDR3aa: CASSFGRTNEQFF